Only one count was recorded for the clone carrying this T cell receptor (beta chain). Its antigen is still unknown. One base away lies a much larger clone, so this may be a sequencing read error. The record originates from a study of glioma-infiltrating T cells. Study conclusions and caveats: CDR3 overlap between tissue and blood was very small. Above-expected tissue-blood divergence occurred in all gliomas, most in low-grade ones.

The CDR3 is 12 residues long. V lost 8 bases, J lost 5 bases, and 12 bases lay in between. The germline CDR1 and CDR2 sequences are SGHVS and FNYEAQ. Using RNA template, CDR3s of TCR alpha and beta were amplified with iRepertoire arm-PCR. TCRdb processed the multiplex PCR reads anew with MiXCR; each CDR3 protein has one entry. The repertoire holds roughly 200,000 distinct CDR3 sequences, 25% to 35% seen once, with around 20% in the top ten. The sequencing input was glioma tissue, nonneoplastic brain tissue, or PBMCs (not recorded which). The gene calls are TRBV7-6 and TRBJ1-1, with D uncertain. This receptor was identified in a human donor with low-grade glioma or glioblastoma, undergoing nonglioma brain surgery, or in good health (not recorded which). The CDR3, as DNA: TGTGCCAGCCGGTCTATGGGGACTGAAGCTTTCTTT. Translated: CASRSMGTEAFF.